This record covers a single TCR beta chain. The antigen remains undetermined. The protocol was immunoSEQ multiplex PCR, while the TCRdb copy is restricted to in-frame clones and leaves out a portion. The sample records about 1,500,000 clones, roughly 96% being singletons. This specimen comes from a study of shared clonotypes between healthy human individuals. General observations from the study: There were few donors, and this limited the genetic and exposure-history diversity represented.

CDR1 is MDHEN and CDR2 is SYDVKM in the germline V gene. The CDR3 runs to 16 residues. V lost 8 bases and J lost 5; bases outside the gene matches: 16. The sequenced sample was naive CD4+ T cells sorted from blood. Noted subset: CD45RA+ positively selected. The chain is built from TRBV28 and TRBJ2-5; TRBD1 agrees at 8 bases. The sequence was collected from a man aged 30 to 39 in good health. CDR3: CASSLSGGHGAETQYF. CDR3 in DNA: TGTGCCAGCTCCTTATCAGGGGGCCACGGTGCTGAGACCCAGTACTTC.